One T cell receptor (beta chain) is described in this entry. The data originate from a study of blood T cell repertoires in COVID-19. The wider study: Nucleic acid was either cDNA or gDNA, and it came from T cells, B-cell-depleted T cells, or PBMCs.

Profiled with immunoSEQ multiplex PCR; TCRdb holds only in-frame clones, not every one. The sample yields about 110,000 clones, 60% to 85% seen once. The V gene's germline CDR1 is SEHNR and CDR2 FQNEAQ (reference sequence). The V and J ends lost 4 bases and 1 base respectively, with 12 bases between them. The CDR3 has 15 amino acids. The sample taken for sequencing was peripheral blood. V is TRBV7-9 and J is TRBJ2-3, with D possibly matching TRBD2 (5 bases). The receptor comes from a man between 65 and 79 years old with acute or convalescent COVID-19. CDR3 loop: CASSSNSGGTDTQYF. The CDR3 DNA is TGTGCCAGCAGCTCAAATTCCGGGGGCACAGATACGCAGTATTTT.